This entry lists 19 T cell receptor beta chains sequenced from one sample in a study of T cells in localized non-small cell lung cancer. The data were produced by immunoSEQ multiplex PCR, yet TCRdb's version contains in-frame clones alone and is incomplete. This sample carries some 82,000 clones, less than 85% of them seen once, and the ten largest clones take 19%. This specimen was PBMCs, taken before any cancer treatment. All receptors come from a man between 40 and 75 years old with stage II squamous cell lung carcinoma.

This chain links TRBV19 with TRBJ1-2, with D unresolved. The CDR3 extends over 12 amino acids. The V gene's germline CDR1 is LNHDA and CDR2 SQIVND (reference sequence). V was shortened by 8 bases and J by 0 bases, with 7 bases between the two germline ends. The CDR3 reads CASWSPNYGYTF. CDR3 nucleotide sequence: TGTGCCAGTTGGAGCCCTAACTATGGCTACACCTTC.

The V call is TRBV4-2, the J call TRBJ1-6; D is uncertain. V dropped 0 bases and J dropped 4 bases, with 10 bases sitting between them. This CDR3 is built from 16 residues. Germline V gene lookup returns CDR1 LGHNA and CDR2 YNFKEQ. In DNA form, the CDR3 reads TGTGCCAGCAGCCAAGATTCGCGAGGGTATAATTCACCCCTCCACTTT. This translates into CASSQDSRGYNSPLHF.

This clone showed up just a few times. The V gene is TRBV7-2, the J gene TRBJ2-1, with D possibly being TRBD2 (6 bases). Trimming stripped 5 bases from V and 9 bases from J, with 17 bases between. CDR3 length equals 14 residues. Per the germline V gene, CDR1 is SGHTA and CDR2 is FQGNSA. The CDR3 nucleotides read TGTGCCAGCAGCGCGGGCCCCAGGAGGGGTGAGCAGTTCTTC. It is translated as CASSAGPRRGEQFF.

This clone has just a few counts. The CDR3 loop is CASSVGEKLFF. CDR3 coding DNA: TGTGCCAGCAGCGTAGGAGAAAAACTGTTTTTT. This chain links TRBV9 with TRBJ1-4, with D hard to call. The CDR3 has 11 amino acids. Trimming pared 0 bases from V and 8 bases from J, leaving 2 bases between. The germline V gene encodes CDR1 SGDLS and CDR2 YYNGEE.

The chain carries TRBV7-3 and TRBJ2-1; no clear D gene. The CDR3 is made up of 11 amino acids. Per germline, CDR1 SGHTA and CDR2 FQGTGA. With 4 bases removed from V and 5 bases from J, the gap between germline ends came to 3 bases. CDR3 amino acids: CASSSNNEQFF. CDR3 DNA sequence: TGTGCCAGCAGCTCTAACAATGAGCAGTTCTTC. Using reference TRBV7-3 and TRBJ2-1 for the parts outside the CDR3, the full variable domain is GAGVSQTPSNKVTEKGKYVELRCDPISGHTALYWYRQSLGQGPEFLIYFQGTGAADDSGLPNDRFFAVRPEGSVSTLKIQRTERGDSAVYLCASSSNNEQFFGPGTRLTVL.

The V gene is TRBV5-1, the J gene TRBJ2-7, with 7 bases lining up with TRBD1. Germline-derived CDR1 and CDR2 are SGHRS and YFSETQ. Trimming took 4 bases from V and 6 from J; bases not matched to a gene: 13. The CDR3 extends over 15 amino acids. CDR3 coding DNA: TGCGCCAGCAGCCCTACAGGGGCAACACACAGCGAGCAGTACTTC. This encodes CASSPTGATHSEQYF.

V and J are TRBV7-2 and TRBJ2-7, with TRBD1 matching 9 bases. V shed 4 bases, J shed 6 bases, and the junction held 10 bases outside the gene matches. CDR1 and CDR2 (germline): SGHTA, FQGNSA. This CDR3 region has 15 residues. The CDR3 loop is CASSSAGTGRVEQYF. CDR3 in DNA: TGTGCCAGCAGCTCTGCCGGGACAGGGCGGGTCGAGCAGTACTTC.

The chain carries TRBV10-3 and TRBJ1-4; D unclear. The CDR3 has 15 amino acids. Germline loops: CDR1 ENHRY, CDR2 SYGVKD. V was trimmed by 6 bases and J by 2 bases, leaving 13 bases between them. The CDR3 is CAIRPSGGTNEKLFF. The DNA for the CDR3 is TGTGCCATCAGACCCTCCGGAGGGACTAATGAAAAACTGTTTTTT.

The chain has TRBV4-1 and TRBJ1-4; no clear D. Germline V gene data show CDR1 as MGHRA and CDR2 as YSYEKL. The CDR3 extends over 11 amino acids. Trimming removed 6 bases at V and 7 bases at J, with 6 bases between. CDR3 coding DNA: TGCGCCAGCAGTTCGGGTGAAAAACTGTTTTTT. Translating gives CASSSGEKLFF.

CDR3 nucleotides: TGCGCCAGCAACGCGGGTTACACAGATACGCAGTATTTT. The encoded protein is CASNAGYTDTQYF. This sequence joins TRBV10-2 and TRBJ2-3; possibly TRBD2 for D (5 bases). The CDR3 loop spans 13 amino acids. The V gene's germline CDR1 is WSHSY and CDR2 SAAADI. The germline V and J ends were trimmed by 7 bases and 2 bases, with 10 bases remaining between them.

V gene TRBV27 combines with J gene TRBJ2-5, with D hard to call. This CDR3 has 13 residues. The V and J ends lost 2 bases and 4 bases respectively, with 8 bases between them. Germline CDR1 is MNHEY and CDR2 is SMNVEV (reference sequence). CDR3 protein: CASSLVPSETQYF. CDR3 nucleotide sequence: TGTGCCAGCAGTTTAGTCCCTTCAGAGACCCAGTACTTC.

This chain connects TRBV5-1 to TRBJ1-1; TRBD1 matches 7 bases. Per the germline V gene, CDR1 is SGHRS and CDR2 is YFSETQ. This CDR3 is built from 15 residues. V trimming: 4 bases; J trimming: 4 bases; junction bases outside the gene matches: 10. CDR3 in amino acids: CASSRGGEGATEAFF. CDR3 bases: TGCGCCAGCAGCCGGGGAGGGGAGGGGGCCACTGAAGCTTTCTTT.

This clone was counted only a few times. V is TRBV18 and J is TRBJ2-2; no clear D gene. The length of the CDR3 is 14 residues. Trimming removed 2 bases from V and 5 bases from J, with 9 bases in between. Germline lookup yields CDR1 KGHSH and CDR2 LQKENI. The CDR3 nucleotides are TGTGCCAGCTCACCAGGGGTACGAACCGGGGAGCTGTTTTTT. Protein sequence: CASSPGVRTGELFF.

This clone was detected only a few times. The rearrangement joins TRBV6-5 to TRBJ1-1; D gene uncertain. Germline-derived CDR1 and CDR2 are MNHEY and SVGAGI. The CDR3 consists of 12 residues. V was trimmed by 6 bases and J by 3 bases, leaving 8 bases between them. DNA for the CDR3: TGTGCCAGCAGGTCAGTCTACACTGAAGCTTTCTTT. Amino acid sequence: CASRSVYTEAFF.

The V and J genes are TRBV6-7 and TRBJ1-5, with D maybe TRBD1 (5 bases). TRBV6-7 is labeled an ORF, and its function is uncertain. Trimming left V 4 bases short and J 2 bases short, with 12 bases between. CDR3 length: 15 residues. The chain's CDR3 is CASSWADSRNQPQHF. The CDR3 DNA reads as TGTGCCAGCAGTTGGGCTGACAGCCGCAATCAGCCCCAGCATTTT.

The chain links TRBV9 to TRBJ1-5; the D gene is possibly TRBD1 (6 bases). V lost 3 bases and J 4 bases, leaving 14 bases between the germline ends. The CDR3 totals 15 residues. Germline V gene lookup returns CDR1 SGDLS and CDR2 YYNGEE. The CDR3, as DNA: TGTGCCAGCAGCGGAGTTGACAGGAGAAATCAGCCCCAGCATTTT. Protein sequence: CASSGVDRRNQPQHF.

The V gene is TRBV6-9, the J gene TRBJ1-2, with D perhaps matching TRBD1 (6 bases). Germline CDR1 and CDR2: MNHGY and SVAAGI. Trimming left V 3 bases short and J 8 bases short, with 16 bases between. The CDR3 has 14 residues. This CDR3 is CASSYGQGNVGYTF. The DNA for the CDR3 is TGTGCCAGCAGTTACGGGCAGGGGAATGTAGGCTACACCTTC.

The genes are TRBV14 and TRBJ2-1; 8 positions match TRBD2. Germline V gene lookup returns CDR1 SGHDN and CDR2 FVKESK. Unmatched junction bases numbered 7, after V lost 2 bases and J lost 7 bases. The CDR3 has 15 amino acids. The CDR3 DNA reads TGTGCCAGCAGCCAACTCAGCGGGGGATTGAATGAGCAGTTCTTC. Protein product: CASSQLSGGLNEQFF.

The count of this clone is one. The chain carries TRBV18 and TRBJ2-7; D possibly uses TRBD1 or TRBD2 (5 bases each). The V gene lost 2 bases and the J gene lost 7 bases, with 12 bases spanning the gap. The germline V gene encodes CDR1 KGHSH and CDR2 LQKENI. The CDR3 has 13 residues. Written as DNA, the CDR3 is TGTGCCAGCTCACCATTCCGGGACGGGGAGCAGTACTTC. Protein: CASSPFRDGEQYF.